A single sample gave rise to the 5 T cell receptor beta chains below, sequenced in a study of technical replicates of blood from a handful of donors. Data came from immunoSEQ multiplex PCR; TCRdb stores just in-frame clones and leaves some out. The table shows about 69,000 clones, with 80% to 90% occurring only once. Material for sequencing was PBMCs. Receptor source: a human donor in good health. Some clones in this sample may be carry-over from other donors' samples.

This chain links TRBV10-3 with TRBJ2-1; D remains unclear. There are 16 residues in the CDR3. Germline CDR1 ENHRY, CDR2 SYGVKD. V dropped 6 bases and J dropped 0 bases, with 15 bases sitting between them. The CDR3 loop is CAISSPQAPSYNEQFF. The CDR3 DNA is TGTGCCATCAGCTCCCCCCAGGCACCCTCCTACAATGAGCAGTTCTTC.

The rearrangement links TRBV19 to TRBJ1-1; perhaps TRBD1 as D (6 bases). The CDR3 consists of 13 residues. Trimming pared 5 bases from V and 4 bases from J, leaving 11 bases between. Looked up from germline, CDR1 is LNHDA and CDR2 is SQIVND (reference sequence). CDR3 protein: CASSVDRTTEAFF. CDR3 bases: TGTGCCAGTAGTGTCGACAGGACCACTGAAGCTTTCTTT.

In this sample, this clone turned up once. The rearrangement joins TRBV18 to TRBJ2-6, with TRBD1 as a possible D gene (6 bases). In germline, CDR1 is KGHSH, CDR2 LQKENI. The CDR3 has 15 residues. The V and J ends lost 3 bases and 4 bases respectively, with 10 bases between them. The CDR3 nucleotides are TGTGCCAGCTCACCGGATAGGGGGGGGGCCAACGTCCTGACTTTC. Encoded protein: CASSPDRGGANVLTF.

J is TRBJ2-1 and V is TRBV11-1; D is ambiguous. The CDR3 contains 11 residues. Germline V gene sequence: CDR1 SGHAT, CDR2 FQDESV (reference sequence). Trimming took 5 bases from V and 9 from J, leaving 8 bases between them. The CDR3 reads CASSARVEQFF. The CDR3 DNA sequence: TGTGCCAGCAGCGCCCGGGTTGAGCAGTTCTTC.

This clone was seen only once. CDR3 region: CASSLVAGDATGELFF. The CDR3 DNA reads as TGCGCCAGCAGCTTGGTAGCGGGAGATGCCACCGGGGAGCTGTTTTTT. The gene calls are TRBV5-1 and TRBJ2-2, with TRBD2 matching over 9 bases. CDR3 length: 16 residues. CDR1 SGHRS and CDR2 YFSETQ come from the germline V gene. Trimming took 0 bases from V and 4 from J; bases not matched to a gene: 4.